The 7 T cell receptor beta chains below all came from one sample that was sequenced in a study of T cell repertoires in cytomegalovirus infection. No antigens are known for them. TCRdb ran MiXCR on the reads and lists one entry per CDR3 protein. The sample comprises a few hundred thousand distinct CDR3 sequences, roughly a third of which are singletons, and 15% to 20% rests with the top ten. The material was cultured PBMCs, obtained from culture after CMV antigen stimulation. These receptor sequences come from a human donor in good health (CMV status not recorded). Some clones in this sample may be carry-over from other donors' samples.

The chain recombines TRBV9 with TRBJ2-5, with a tentative D call TRBD2 (5 bases). Germline V gene sequence: CDR1 SGDLS, CDR2 YYNGEE. Trimming left V 2 bases short and J 0 bases short, with 8 bases between. The CDR3 runs to 14 residues. The CDR3 spells CASSVDGNQETQYF. The CDR3 DNA reads TGTGCCAGCAGCGTTGACGGGAACCAAGAGACCCAGTACTTC.

The chain couples TRBV28 to TRBJ2-5; D is unclear. The V and J ends lost 10 bases and 1 base respectively, with 10 bases between them. The CDR3 runs 12 residues. In germline, CDR1 is MDHEN, CDR2 SYDVKM. DNA for the CDR3: TGTGCCACCTGCAGCTCCCAAGAGACCCAGTACTTC. The encoded protein is CATCSSQETQYF.

Only a few counts were recorded for this clonotype. The chain links TRBV12-5 to TRBJ2-1, with D perhaps TRBD2 (6 bases). The CDR3 contains 15 residues. V lost 6 bases, J lost 5 bases, and 17 bases lay in between. CDR1 is LGHNT, CDR2 FRNRAP, per germline. The CDR3: CASGGRGLANNEQFF. DNA of the CDR3: TGTGCTAGTGGCGGGAGAGGGCTAGCGAACAATGAGCAGTTCTTC.

This clonotype occurred a few times. The chain recombines TRBV7-9 with TRBJ2-1; TRBD1 matches 12 bases. The CDR3 consists of 16 residues. V lost 5 bases and J lost 7; bases outside the gene matches: 9. The germline V gene encodes CDR1 SEHNR and CDR2 FQNEAQ (reference sequence). The DNA for the CDR3 is TGTGCCAGCAGCCCGTCGGGACAGGGGGCAAGTAATGAGCAGTTCTTC. Translation gives CASSPSGQGASNEQFF.

Many counts were recorded for this clonotype. The chain carries TRBV7-2 and TRBJ2-7; no definite D call. This CDR3 spans 15 amino acids. CDR1 and CDR2 (germline): SGHTA, FQGNSA. The ends were cut back, 1 base at V and 12 bases at J, with 22 bases in the middle. CDR3 amino acids: CASSLVVDAPMNMYF. The DNA of the CDR3 is TGTGCCAGCAGCTTAGTGGTGGATGCCCCCATGAATATGTACTTC.

The V call is TRBV23-1, the J call TRBJ2-3; 7 nucleotides line up with TRBD2. TRBV23-1 is annotated as an ORF whose role is uncertain. The CDR3 consists of 16 residues. V lost 7 bases and J lost 1; bases outside the gene matches: 11. This CDR3 is CASTPSGVGRTDTQYF. The CDR3 nucleotides are TGCGCCAGCACCCCAAGCGGGGTGGGACGCACAGATACGCAGTATTTT.

This chain links TRBV6-2 or TRBV6-3 with TRBJ2-7; weak D call: TRBD2 (6 bases). Per the germline V gene, CDR1 is MNHEY and CDR2 is SVGEGT. This CDR3 spans 15 amino acids. V was shortened by 5 bases and J by 0 bases, with 14 bases between the two germline ends. DNA for the CDR3: TGTGCCAGCAGTACGGGACTGCAGAGCTCCTACGAGCAGTACTTC. Protein sequence: CASSTGLQSSYEQYF.